These 29 T cell receptor beta chains came from one sample sequenced in a study of shared clonotypes between healthy human individuals (dated by TCRdb to the early 2020s). Library construction relied on the immunoSEQ multiplex PCR assay. This is the immuneACCESS table as TCRdb keeps it, with only in-frame sequences that have V and J called. A part of the clones is gone; compared with another copy, unresolved V genes explain less than half, and the rest is unexplained. A total of 400,000 to 600,000 clones appear in this sample, around 79% of them only once. Around 13% of the sample belongs to the ten largest clones. The specimen was PBMCs. Every receptor here comes from a middle-aged woman in good health. Some clones in this sample may be carry-over from other donors' samples.

V gene TRBV4-2 combines with J gene TRBJ2-1; 9 bases line up with TRBD2. CDR1 LGHNA and CDR2 YNFKEQ come from the germline V gene. After removal of 3 bases from V and 9 bases from J, the junction contained 9 bases not matched to a gene. The CDR3 has 15 residues. CDR3 sequence (DNA): TGTGCCAGCAGCCAGGGTAGCGGGAGTACTAGTGAGCAGTTCTTC. Its translation: CASSQGSGSTSEQFF.

The chain combines TRBV5-4 with TRBJ2-5, with 8 bases aligning to TRBD1. Germline CDR1 and CDR2: SGHNT and YYREEE (reference sequence). V lost 7 bases to trimming and J lost 3 bases; unmatched junction nucleotides: 8. This CDR3 has 14 amino acids. The CDR3, as DNA: TGTGCCAGCCGATCTACGACAGGGGAAGAGACCCAGTACTTC. It encodes CASRSTTGEETQYF.

This clone occurred once. The chain links TRBV10-3 to TRBJ1-1, with TRBD1 matching over 7 bases. Trimming removed 0 bases from V and 4 bases from J; junction bases left unmatched: 5. Germline values: CDR1 ENHRY, CDR2 SYGVKD. The CDR3 totals 15 residues. CDR3 loop: CAISESGTVGTEAFF. CDR3 nucleotides: TGTGCCATCAGTGAGTCCGGGACAGTCGGCACTGAAGCTTTCTTT.

This clone was seen only once. The chain is built from TRBV19 and TRBJ1-1; unclear D gene. This CDR3 has 15 amino acids. Trimming took off 0 bases at V and 7 bases at J, with 15 bases between the two ends. The germline V gene encodes CDR1 LNHDA and CDR2 SQIVND (reference sequence). The CDR3 region has the DNA TGTGCCAGTAGTATAGATCATTCCTTGTCGGGTGAAGCTTTCTTT. Translated: CASSIDHSLSGEAFF.

With regard to this clone: A far larger clone is one nucleotide away, so this likely arose from a read error. This chain connects TRBV2 to TRBJ1-2, with a tentative D call TRBD1 (5 bases). Germline-derived CDR1 and CDR2 are SNHLY and FYNNEI. V lost 10 bases, J lost 6 bases, and 21 bases lay in between. The CDR3 runs 14 residues. The CDR3 sequence: CANEGFGRSDGYTF. CDR3 nucleotides: TGTGCCAACGAGGGGTTTGGCAGGTCTGATGGCTACACCTTC.

The chain has TRBV7-2 and TRBJ2-7; 7 bases agree with TRBD2. With V trimmed by 5 bases and J by 0 bases, 7 bases remained unmatched. Germline CDR1 is SGHTA and CDR2 is FQGNSA. There are 15 residues in the CDR3. CDR3 sequence reads: CASSKGLPSSYEQYF. The DNA of the CDR3 is TGTGCCAGCAGCAAGGGACTACCTTCCTCCTACGAGCAGTACTTC.

The V and J genes are TRBV15 and TRBJ1-2; D is undetermined. Trimming removed 6 bases at V and 2 bases at J, with 13 bases between. The CDR3 is 14 residues long. Per the germline V gene, CDR1 is LNHNV and CDR2 is YYDKDF (reference sequence). The CDR3 nucleotides read TGTGCCACCAGAAAATTCGCTTCCAACTATGGCTACACCTTC. As protein: CATRKFASNYGYTF.

In DNA, the CDR3 is TGTGCCAGCAGCTTGGGAAGCCCCTACGAGCAGTACTTC. Translated: CASSLGSPYEQYF. The rearrangement uses TRBV7-6 and TRBJ2-5; D is ambiguous. The DNA end lines up better with TRBJ2-7; the J call may be wrong. The CDR3 runs to 13 residues. Germline loops: CDR1 SGHVS, CDR2 FNYEAQ.

The V gene is TRBV27, the J gene TRBJ1-3, with TRBD1 as a possible D gene (5 bases). Germline V lookup: CDR1 MNHEY, CDR2 SMNVEV (reference sequence). Trimming left V 5 bases short and J 0 bases short, with 8 bases between. There are 14 residues in the CDR3. CDR3 coding DNA: TGTGCCAGCAGTGAGGGGTTCTCTGGAAACACCATATATTTT. Residues: CASSEGFSGNTIYF.

This clone occurred once. The chain recombines TRBV19 with TRBJ2-2; D not certain. CDR1 and CDR2 (germline): LNHDA, SQIVND (reference sequence). The V and J ends lost 3 bases and 0 bases respectively, with 8 bases between them. This CDR3 comprises 15 residues. CDR3 region: CASSIVGTNTGELFF. The CDR3, as DNA: TGTGCCAGTAGTATCGTAGGGACGAACACCGGGGAGCTGTTTTTT.

The chain combines TRBV19 with TRBJ2-3; TRBD2 aligns across 10 bases. CDR1 and CDR2 from the germline V gene are LNHDA and SQIVND (reference sequence). Trimming at V came to 4 bases and at J to 4 bases, leaving 8 bases not matched to a gene. The CDR3 consists of 16 residues. The CDR3 loop reads CASSTLAGASADTQYF. The CDR3 nucleotides read TGTGCCAGTAGTACCCTAGCGGGAGCGTCTGCAGATACGCAGTATTTT.

The chain has TRBV10-3 and TRBJ2-3; maybe TRBD2 (6 bases). CDR1 is ENHRY, CDR2 SYGVKD, per germline. V lost 4 bases, J lost 9 bases, and 8 bases lay in between. This CDR3 has 11 amino acids. CDR3 sequence (DNA): TGTGCCATCAGTGCCGGGAGAACGCAGTATTTT. Its protein is CAISAGRTQYF.

For this clone: The same CDR3 also results from other DNA sequences found in this sample. This chain connects TRBV5-1 to TRBJ1-1; 7 bases match TRBD1. V lost 5 bases, J lost 3 bases, and 4 bases stayed unmatched. The CDR3 spans 13 residues. Germline loops: CDR1 SGHRS, CDR2 YFSETQ. The DNA for the CDR3 is TGCGCCAGCAGTCCAACAGGGGACACTGAAGCTTTCTTT. As protein: CASSPTGDTEAFF.

This rearrangement joins TRBV9 to TRBJ2-3; D perhaps matches TRBD1 (6 bases). Deletions cut 3 bases from V and 0 bases from J, with 8 bases between. Germline lookup yields CDR1 SGDLS and CDR2 YYNGEE. This CDR3 has 14 amino acids. CDR3 sequence reads: CASSGTVSTDTQYF. The CDR3 coding sequence is TGTGCCAGCAGCGGGACAGTTAGCACAGATACGCAGTATTTT.

The chain carries TRBV5-5 and TRBJ2-7, with D perhaps assigned TRBD1 or TRBD2 (5 bases each). The ends were cut back, 3 bases at V and 2 bases at J, with 12 bases in the middle. This CDR3 is 14 amino acids long. Germline CDR1 and CDR2: SGHKS and YYEKEE (reference sequence). The CDR3 here is CASSSRGRPYEQYF. CDR3 in DNA: TGTGCCAGCAGCTCCCGGGGCCGCCCCTACGAGCAGTACTTC.

The V gene is TRBV7-9, the J gene TRBJ2-7; a weak D match, TRBD1 (6 bases). CDR1 is SEHNR and CDR2 is FQNEAQ in the germline V gene (reference sequence). There are 14 residues in the CDR3. V lost 5 bases and J lost 5, with 16 bases in between. The CDR3 region has the DNA TGTGCCAGCAGCGACGGTCTGGGGGCTCACGAGCAGTACTTC. Translated: CASSDGLGAHEQYF.

The CDR3 DNA sequence: TGCGCCAGCAGCCAGGACCAAGCGGGAGGGGGCACAGATACGCAGTATTTT. This gives the protein CASSQDQAGGGTDTQYF. The rearrangement links TRBV4-1 to TRBJ2-3; 10 bases fit TRBD2. This CDR3 contains 17 residues. J was trimmed by 1 base and V by 3 bases; bases with no gene match: 7. Per the germline V gene, CDR1 is MGHRA and CDR2 is YSYEKL.

The genes are TRBV5-1 and TRBJ1-4; 7 positions match TRBD1. V lost 2 bases and J lost 5; bases outside the gene matches: 6. The CDR3 runs to 15 residues. Germline CDR1 is SGHRS and CDR2 is YFSETQ. The DNA for the CDR3 is TGCGCCAGCAGCTTAGACAGGGCTCGGAATGAAAAACTGTTTTTT. Protein: CASSLDRARNEKLFF.

This clone showed up just a few times. The chain employs TRBV7-8 and TRBJ2-1; possible D gene TRBD2, 6 bases. This CDR3 region has 17 residues. CDR1 and CDR2 from the germline V gene are SGHVS and FQNEAQ. The V gene lost 4 bases and the J gene lost 6 bases, with 22 bases spanning the gap. CDR3 sequence reads: CASSSQVTGLPGNEQFF. CDR3 bases: TGTGCCAGCAGCTCCCAAGTAACCGGACTACCCGGCAATGAGCAGTTCTTC.

The V call is TRBV28, the J call TRBJ1-1; D uncertain. Germline V gives CDR1 MDHEN, CDR2 SYDVKM. There are 12 residues in the CDR3. V was cut by 5 bases and J by 4 bases, with 8 bases left in between. CDR3 sequence: CASSPRFTEAFF. DNA of the CDR3: TGTGCCAGCAGTCCCAGATTCACTGAAGCTTTCTTT.

The chain carries TRBV10-3 and TRBJ2-4; the match to TRBD2 covers 8 bases. The V gene end was trimmed by 2 bases and the J gene end by 3 bases; junction bases not matched to a gene: 9. This CDR3 has 17 residues. Germline V CDR1 and CDR2: ENHRY, SYGVKD. DNA for the CDR3: TGTGCCATCAGTGAGATCCTTAGCGGGATTAACAAAAACATTCAGTACTTC. Its protein is CAISEILSGINKNIQYF.

On this clone: The junction differs from germline at one of its ends, possibly a read error. This chain uses TRBV7-9 with TRBJ1-1, with 7 bases matching TRBD1. The CDR3 is made up of 13 amino acids. Germline V lookup: CDR1 SEHNR, CDR2 FQNEAQ (reference sequence). CDR3 loop: CASSPTGNPEAFF. The CDR3, as DNA: TGTGCCAGCAGCCCGACAGGGAACCCTGAAGCTTTCTTT.

J is TRBJ1-5 and V is TRBV28; D gene ambiguous. V was pared by 2 bases and J by 4 bases, with 9 bases between. Germline V lookup: CDR1 MDHEN, CDR2 SYDVKM. The CDR3 is made up of 14 amino acids. CDR3 coding DNA: TGTGCCAGCAGTTTAGGCCAGGTTAATCAGCCCCAGCATTTT. Residues: CASSLGQVNQPQHF.

The V gene is TRBV5-1, the J gene TRBJ2-1; D ambiguous. Trimming removed 0 bases at V and 0 bases at J, with 7 bases between. This CDR3 region has 15 residues. Germline-derived CDR1 and CDR2 are SGHRS and YFSETQ. The CDR3, as DNA: TGCGCCAGCAGCTTGGGGGCGAGCTCCTACAATGAGCAGTTCTTC. Its protein product is CASSLGASSYNEQFF. The whole variable domain, filled in from reference TRBV5-1 and TRBJ2-1, reads KAGVTQTPRYLIKTRGQQVTLSCSPISGHRSVSWYQQTPGQGLQFLFEYFSETQRNKGNFPGRFSGRQFSNSRSEMNVSTLELGDSALYLCASSLGASSYNEQFFGPGTRLTVL.

The CDR3 sequence is CASRSPSYEQYF. CDR3 DNA: TGTGCCAGCAGGTCCCCCTCGTACGAGCAGTACTTC. The V gene is TRBV6-6, the J gene TRBJ2-7; D unresolved. The CDR3 totals 12 residues. From germline, CDR1 is MNHNY and CDR2 SVGAGI (reference sequence). The V and J ends lost 6 bases and 4 bases respectively, with 10 bases between them.

V gene TRBV4-2 combines with J gene TRBJ2-1, with 9 bases lining up with TRBD2. Germline-derived CDR1 and CDR2 are LGHNA and YNFKEQ. The CDR3 has 17 amino acids. The trim removed 4 bases at V and 5 bases at J, leaving 12 bases unmatched. CDR3 nucleotide sequence: TGTGCCAGCAGCCCAATCGGACTAGCGAGGGGCAACAATGAGCAGTTCTTC. Amino acid sequence: CASSPIGLARGNNEQFF.

The V gene is TRBV19, the J gene TRBJ2-1; 14 bases align to TRBD2. The J segment lost 6 bases and the V segment lost 6 bases, leaving 10 bases of the junction unmatched. The CDR3 sequence is 17 residues long. The germline V gene encodes CDR1 LNHDA and CDR2 SQIVND (reference sequence). CDR3 protein: CASRAATSGRASNEQFF. The CDR3 bases are TGTGCCAGTAGGGCGGCGACTAGCGGGAGGGCCTCCAATGAGCAGTTCTTC.

The genes are TRBV6-6 and TRBJ2-1; 8 nucleotides line up with TRBD1. The CDR3 totals 15 residues. V lost 6 bases and J lost 6; bases outside the gene matches: 10. Germline V gives CDR1 MNHNY, CDR2 SVGAGI (reference sequence). The CDR3 loop reads CASSPGQGWINEQFF. The CDR3 nucleotides are TGTGCCAGCAGCCCAGGACAGGGATGGATCAATGAGCAGTTCTTC.

This clone is a singleton in its sample. The chain links TRBV28 to TRBJ2-7; TRBD1 or TRBD2 may be the D gene (6 bases each). Deletions cut 7 bases from V and 2 bases from J, with 18 bases between. The germline CDR1 and CDR2 sequences are MDHEN and SYDVKM. CDR3 size: 15 residues. As DNA, the CDR3 is TGTGCCAGCACCCAAAAAGGGGGGATCGCCTACGAGCAGTACTTC. This sequence encodes CASTQKGGIAYEQYF.